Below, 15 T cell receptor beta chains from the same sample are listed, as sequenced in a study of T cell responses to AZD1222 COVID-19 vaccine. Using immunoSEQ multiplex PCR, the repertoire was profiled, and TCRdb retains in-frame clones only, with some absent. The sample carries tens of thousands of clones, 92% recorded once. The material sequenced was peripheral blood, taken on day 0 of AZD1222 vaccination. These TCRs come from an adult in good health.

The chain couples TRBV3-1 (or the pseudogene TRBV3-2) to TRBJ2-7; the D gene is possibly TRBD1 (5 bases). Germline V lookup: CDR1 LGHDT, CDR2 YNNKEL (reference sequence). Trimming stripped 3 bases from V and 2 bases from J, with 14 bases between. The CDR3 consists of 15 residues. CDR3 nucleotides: TGTGCCAGCAGCCACCTTAAGACAGCGACCTACGAGCAGTACTTC. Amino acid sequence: CASSHLKTATYEQYF.

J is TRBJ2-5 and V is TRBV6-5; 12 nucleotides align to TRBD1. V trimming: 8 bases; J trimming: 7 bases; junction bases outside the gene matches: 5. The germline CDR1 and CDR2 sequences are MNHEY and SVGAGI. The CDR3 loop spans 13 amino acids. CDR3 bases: TGTGCCAGCGCCGGGACAGGGGGCAGGACCCAGTACTTC. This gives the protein CASAGTGGRTQYF.

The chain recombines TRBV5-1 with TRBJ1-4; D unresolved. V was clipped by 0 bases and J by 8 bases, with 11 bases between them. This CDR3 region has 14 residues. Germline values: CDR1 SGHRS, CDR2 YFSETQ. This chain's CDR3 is CASSLDPPSEKLFF. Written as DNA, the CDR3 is TGCGCCAGCAGCTTGGACCCACCGAGCGAAAAACTGTTTTTT.

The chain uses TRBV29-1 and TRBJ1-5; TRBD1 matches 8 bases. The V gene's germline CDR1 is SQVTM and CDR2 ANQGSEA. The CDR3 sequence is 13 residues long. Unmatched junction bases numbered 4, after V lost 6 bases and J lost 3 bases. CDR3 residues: CSVGQGINQPQHF. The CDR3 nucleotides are TGCAGCGTCGGACAGGGTATCAATCAGCCCCAGCATTTT. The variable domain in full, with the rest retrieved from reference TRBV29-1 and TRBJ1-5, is SAVISQKPSRDICQRGTSLTIQCQVDSQVTMMFWYRQQPGQSLTLIATANQGSEATYESGFVIDKFPISRPNLTFSTLTVSNMSPEDSSIYLCSVGQGINQPQHFGDGTRLSIL.

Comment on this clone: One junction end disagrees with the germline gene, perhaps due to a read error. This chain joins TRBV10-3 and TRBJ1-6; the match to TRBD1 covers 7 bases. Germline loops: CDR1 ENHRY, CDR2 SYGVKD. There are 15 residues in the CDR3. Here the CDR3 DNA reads TGTGCCATCAGTGGTACACAGGGGTTTAATACACCCCTCCACTTT. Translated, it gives CAISGTQGFNTPLHF.

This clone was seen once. The CDR3 DNA reads as TGTGCCAGCAGAAGACAGGGTCGGAACACCGGGGAGCTGTTTTTT. The encoded protein is CASRRQGRNTGELFF. The chain recombines TRBV6-5 with TRBJ2-2, with TRBD1 matching 7 bases. The CDR3 runs 15 residues. With V trimmed by 6 bases and J by 1 base, 5 bases remained unmatched. Germline-derived CDR1 and CDR2 are MNHEY and SVGAGI.

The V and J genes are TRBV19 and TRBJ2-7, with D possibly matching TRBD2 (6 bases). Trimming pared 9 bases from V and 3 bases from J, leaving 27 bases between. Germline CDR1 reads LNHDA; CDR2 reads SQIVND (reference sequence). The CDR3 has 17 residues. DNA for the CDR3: TGTGCCAGCCCGGGACTTCCCTATCGGGTAAGGGGCTACGAGCAGTACTTC. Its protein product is CASPGLPYRVRGYEQYF.

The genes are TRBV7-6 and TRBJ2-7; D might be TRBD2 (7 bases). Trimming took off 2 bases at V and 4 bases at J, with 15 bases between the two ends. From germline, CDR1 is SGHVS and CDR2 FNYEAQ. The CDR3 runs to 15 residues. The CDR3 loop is CASSLWGGPGYEQYF. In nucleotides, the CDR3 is TGTGCCAGCAGCTTATGGGGGGGCCCCGGGTACGAGCAGTACTTC. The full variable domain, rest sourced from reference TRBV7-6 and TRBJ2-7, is GAGVSQSPRYKVTKRGQDVALRCDPISGHVSLYWYRQALGQGPEFLTYFNYEAQQDKSGLPNDRFSAERPEGSISTLTIQRTEQRDSAMYRCASSLWGGPGYEQYFGPGTRLTVT.

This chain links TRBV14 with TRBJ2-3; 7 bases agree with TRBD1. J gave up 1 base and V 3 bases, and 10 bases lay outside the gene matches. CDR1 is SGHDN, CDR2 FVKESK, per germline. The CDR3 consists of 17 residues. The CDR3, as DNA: TGTGCCAGCAGCCAGCTGTTAGGGACAGACCGCACAGATACGCAGTATTTT. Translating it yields CASSQLLGTDRTDTQYF.

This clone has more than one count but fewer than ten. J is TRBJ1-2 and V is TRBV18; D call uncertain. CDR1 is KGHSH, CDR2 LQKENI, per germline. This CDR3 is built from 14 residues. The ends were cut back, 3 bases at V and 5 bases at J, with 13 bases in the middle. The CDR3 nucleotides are TGTGCCAGCTCACCCTCAAGCGGTAGATATGGCTACACCTTC. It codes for CASSPSSGRYGYTF.

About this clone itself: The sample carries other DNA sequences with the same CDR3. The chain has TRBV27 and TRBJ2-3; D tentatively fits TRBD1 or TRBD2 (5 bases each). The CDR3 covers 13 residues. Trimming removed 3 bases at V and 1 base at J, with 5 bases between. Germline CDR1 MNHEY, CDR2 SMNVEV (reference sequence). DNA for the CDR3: TGTGCCAGCAGTTTGGGGGGCACAGATACGCAGTATTTT. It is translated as CASSLGGTDTQYF.

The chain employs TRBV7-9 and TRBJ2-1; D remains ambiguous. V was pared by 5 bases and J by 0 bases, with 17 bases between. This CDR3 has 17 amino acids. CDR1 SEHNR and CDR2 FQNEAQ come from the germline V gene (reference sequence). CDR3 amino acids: CASSPLPGESSYNEQFF. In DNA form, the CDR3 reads TGTGCCAGCAGCCCACTCCCGGGCGAGAGCTCCTACAATGAGCAGTTCTTC.

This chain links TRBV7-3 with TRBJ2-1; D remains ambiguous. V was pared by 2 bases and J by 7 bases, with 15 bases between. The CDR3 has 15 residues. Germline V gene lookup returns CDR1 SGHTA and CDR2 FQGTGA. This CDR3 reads CASSLDASTGNEQFF. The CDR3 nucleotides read TGTGCCAGCAGCTTAGATGCTAGTACTGGAAATGAGCAGTTCTTC.

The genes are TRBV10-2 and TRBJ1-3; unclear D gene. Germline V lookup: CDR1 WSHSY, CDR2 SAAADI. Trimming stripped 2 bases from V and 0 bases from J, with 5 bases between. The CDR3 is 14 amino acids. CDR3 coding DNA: TGCGCCAGCAGTGAGGGATCCTCTGGAAACACCATATATTTT. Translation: CASSEGSSGNTIYF.

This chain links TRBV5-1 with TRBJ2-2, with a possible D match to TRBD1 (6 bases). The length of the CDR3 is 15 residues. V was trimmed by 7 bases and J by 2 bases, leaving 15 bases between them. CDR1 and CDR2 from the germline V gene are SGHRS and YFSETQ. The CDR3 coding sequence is TGCGCCAGCGTCCGGGACACCCTAAACACCGGGGAGCTGTTTTTT. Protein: CASVRDTLNTGELFF.